The 10 T cell receptor beta chains presented below share a single source sample, sequenced in a study of T cell responses to AZD1222 COVID-19 vaccine. TCRdb's copy holds only in-frame clones and misses some; the assay was immunoSEQ multiplex PCR. The sample yields 100,000 to 150,000 clones, 80% to 90% seen once. The specimen comprised peripheral blood, sampled on day 0 of AZD1222 vaccination. The receptors were sampled from an adult in good health.

The chain has TRBV28 and TRBJ1-6; D uncertain. The CDR3 loop spans 16 amino acids. CDR1 and CDR2 from the germline V gene are MDHEN and SYDVKM. V lost 6 bases and J lost 6, with 18 bases in between. CDR3 loop: CASRSAGPGVNSPLHF. The CDR3 nucleotides are TGTGCCAGCAGATCAGCCGGTCCCGGGGTTAATTCACCCCTCCACTTT.

The V and J genes are TRBV19 and TRBJ1-3, with 8 bases aligning to TRBD1. The CDR3 is 15 residues long. Trimming cost V 6 bases and J 4 bases; bases outside gene matches: 8. Germline V CDR1 and CDR2: LNHDA, SQIVND (reference sequence). The CDR3 sequence: CASRMDRVAGNTIYF. The CDR3 DNA is TGTGCCAGTAGGATGGACAGGGTAGCCGGAAACACCATATATTTT.

J is TRBJ1-6 and V is TRBV27; D remains unclear. In germline, CDR1 is MNHEY, CDR2 SMNVEV (reference sequence). The CDR3 runs 13 residues. V gave up 6 bases and J gave up 10 bases, with 13 bases separating them. The CDR3 here is CASRERTGSPLHF. CDR3 DNA sequence: TGTGCCAGCAGAGAGAGGACGGGATCACCCCTCCACTTT.

The V and J genes are TRBV19 and TRBJ2-7; TRBD1 agrees at 8 bases. J lost 0 bases, V lost 6 bases, and 7 bases had no gene match. Germline V lookup: CDR1 LNHDA, CDR2 SQIVND (reference sequence). This CDR3 is built from 15 residues. The CDR3 reads CASRLRDRSSYEQYF. DNA of the CDR3: TGTGCCAGTAGGCTCCGGGACAGGAGCTCCTACGAGCAGTACTTC.

This sequence joins TRBV6-2 or TRBV6-3 and TRBJ2-1, with D possibly TRBD1 on 6 matching bases. Trimming took off 5 bases at V and 10 bases at J, with 15 bases between the two ends. CDR1 and CDR2 from the germline V gene are MNHEY and SVGEGT. This CDR3 has 13 amino acids. CDR3 nucleotides: TGTGCCAGCAGTCAGGGGACCATCAGCGAGCAGTTCTTC. This codes for CASSQGTISEQFF.

The rearrangement joins TRBV6-1 to TRBJ1-6; 9 nucleotides agree with TRBD1. This CDR3 has 19 residues. Germline CDR1 is MNHNS and CDR2 is SASEGT. The J segment lost 0 bases and the V segment lost 3 bases, leaving 9 bases of the junction unmatched. CDR3 in amino acids: CASSEGGQGRASYNSPLHF. The DNA of the CDR3 is TGTGCCAGCAGTGAGGGAGGACAGGGGAGGGCCTCCTATAATTCACCCCTCCACTTT.

This chain connects TRBV30 to TRBJ1-2, with 12 bases fitting TRBD1. V gave up 3 bases and J gave up 7 bases; unmatched junction bases: 9. Per germline, CDR1 GTSNPN and CDR2 SVGIG (reference sequence). The CDR3 length is 15 residues. Here the CDR3 reads CAWRTSGTGGRGYTF. In nucleotides, the CDR3 is TGTGCCTGGAGGACATCCGGGACAGGGGGCCGTGGCTACACCTTC. The variable domain in full, with the rest retrieved from reference TRBV30 and TRBJ1-2, is SQTIHQWPATLVQPVGSPLSLECTVEGTSNPNLYWYRQAAGRGLQLLFYSVGIGQISSEVPQNLSASRPQDRQFILSSKKLLLSDSGFYLCAWRTSGTGGRGYTFGSGTRLTVV.

This clone was picked up one time. The genes are TRBV5-4 and TRBJ2-3; 7 bases align to TRBD2. Germline-derived CDR1 and CDR2 are SGHNT and YYREEE (reference sequence). The CDR3 extends over 17 amino acids. V shed 5 bases and J 1 base; nucleotides not matched to a gene: 13. CDR3: CASSFWGGGLRTDTQYF. In DNA, the CDR3 is TGTGCCAGCAGTTTTTGGGGGGGAGGACTCCGCACAGATACGCAGTATTTT.

This clone was found a few times. This sample also contains other DNA sequences that code for the same CDR3. The gene calls are TRBV25-1 and TRBJ1-1; a weak D match, TRBD1 (5 bases). The V end lost 8 bases, the J end lost 3 bases, and 13 bases lay between the germline ends. Germline CDR1 is MGHDK and CDR2 is SYGVNS. The CDR3 is 13 residues long. The CDR3 sequence is CASSRGGYTEAFF. The CDR3, as DNA: TGTGCCAGCTCCCGGGGGGGGTACACTGAAGCTTTCTTT.

V is TRBV25-1 and J is TRBJ1-2; 7 nucleotides line up with TRBD1. Germline V lookup: CDR1 MGHDK, CDR2 SYGVNS. Unmatched junction bases numbered 11, after V lost 8 bases and J lost 2 bases. CDR3 size: 15 residues. DNA of the CDR3: TGTGCCAGCGCCGAGACCGGGACAGCGAACTATGGCTACACCTTC. Protein: CASAETGTANYGYTF.